The 17 T cell receptor beta chains in this list originate from one sample, sequenced in a study of beta chain features in type 1 diabetes. The study, taken as a whole, reports: For Type 1 diabetes patients, all four CD4+ subsets carried TCRB CDR3s that were moderately but significantly shorter.

These TCRs are of unknown antigen specificity. What was sequenced were expressed TCRB transcripts, since all of the isolated RNA had been reverse transcribed. TCRdb's copy holds only in-frame clones and misses some; the assay was immunoSEQ multiplex PCR. The profile shows about 340,000 clones, about a tenth of them singletons. Sequencing was done on a sample of central memory CD4+ T cells from blood. The receptors here all came from a man aged 25 to 40 with type 1 diabetes.

There are a few counts of this clone. The chain couples TRBV5-6 to TRBJ1-3, with D unclear. Germline V gene sequence: CDR1 SGHDT, CDR2 YYEEEE. This CDR3 is built from 11 residues. Trimming took off 4 bases at V and 5 bases at J, with 4 bases between the two ends. CDR3 nucleotide sequence: TGTGCCAGCAGCCGAAGAAACACCATATATTTT. It codes for CASSRRNTIYF.

This clone has more than one count but fewer than ten. The chain uses TRBV28 and TRBJ2-1, with D perhaps assigned TRBD1 or TRBD2 (5 bases each). The V gene's germline CDR1 is MDHEN and CDR2 SYDVKM. This CDR3 comprises 16 residues. Trimming took off 0 bases at V and 1 base at J, with 10 bases between the two ends. CDR3 sequence (DNA): TGTGCCAGCAGTTTATGGGGGACGATGTCCTACAATGAGCAGTTCTTC. The encoded protein is CASSLWGTMSYNEQFF.

In this sample, this clone turned up a few times. The rearrangement uses TRBV2 and TRBJ2-2; 12 bases fit TRBD1. CDR3 length: 18 amino acids. Germline trimming cut 2 bases from V and 4 bases from J; bases unmatched to any gene: 8. CDR1 SNHLY and CDR2 FYNNEI come from the germline V gene. The CDR3 region has the DNA TGTGCCAGCAGTGAATCTTCCGGGACAGGGGGCTCCACCGGGGAGCTGTTTTTT. This encodes CASSESSGTGGSTGELFF.

The chain combines TRBV27 with TRBJ1-2; 7 bases map to TRBD1. This CDR3 is built from 13 residues. The V gene end was trimmed by 5 bases and the J gene end by 5 bases; junction bases not matched to a gene: 5. Germline assignment: CDR1 MNHEY and CDR2 SMNVEV (reference sequence). This CDR3 reads CASSEDRVYGYTF. In DNA, the CDR3 is TGTGCCAGCAGTGAAGACAGGGTTTATGGCTACACCTTC.

This clone was picked up a small number of times. The CDR3 DNA reads as TGTGCCAGCAGCTTAGCTTTGGCAGGGATTCAGCCCCAGCATTTT. It yields the protein CASSLALAGIQPQHF. The rearrangement uses TRBV7-2 and TRBJ1-5; D might be TRBD1 (5 bases). This CDR3 is 15 amino acids long. CDR1 and CDR2 from the germline V gene are SGHTA and FQGNSA. Deletions cut 0 bases from V and 6 bases from J, with 12 bases between.

This chain links TRBV10-3 with TRBJ2-1; 9 nucleotides agree with TRBD2. CDR3 length: 15 amino acids. J lost 5 bases, V lost 5 bases, and 7 bases had no gene match. Per germline, CDR1 ENHRY and CDR2 SYGVKD. The CDR3 is CAISRLAGIDNEQFF. The CDR3 DNA reads TGTGCCATCAGTCGTCTAGCGGGAATCGACAATGAGCAGTTCTTC.

The chain recombines TRBV27 with TRBJ1-5; D not resolved. CDR1 is MNHEY, CDR2 SMNVEV, per germline (reference sequence). V was clipped by 6 bases and J by 3 bases, with 15 bases between them. The CDR3 contains 15 residues. The chain's CDR3 is CASRQNKGSNQPQHF. The CDR3 DNA sequence: TGTGCCAGCAGGCAAAATAAGGGTTCCAATCAGCCCCAGCATTTT.

The genes are TRBV5-5 and TRBJ1-4; no reliable D call. Trimming stripped 4 bases from V and 7 bases from J, with 23 bases between. This CDR3 contains 17 residues. Germline V gives CDR1 SGHKS, CDR2 YYEKEE (reference sequence). The chain's CDR3 is CASSAGLSGSLSEKLFF. CDR3 DNA: TGTGCCAGCAGCGCCGGCCTATCGGGGTCCCTTAGTGAAAAACTGTTTTTT.

The CDR3 DNA is TGTGCCAGCAGCCCCGGACACAACACCGGGGAGCTGTTTTTT. This encodes CASSPGHNTGELFF. This rearrangement joins TRBV7-9 to TRBJ2-2; TRBD1 is a possible D gene (5 bases). The CDR3 is 14 residues long. Trimming stripped 5 bases from V and 2 bases from J, with 9 bases between. Germline V gene sequence: CDR1 SEHNR, CDR2 FQNEAQ (reference sequence). Full variable domain (outside the CDR3, taken from reference TRBV7-9 and TRBJ2-2): DTGVSQNPRHKITKRGQNVTFRCDPISEHNRLYWYRQTLGQGPEFLTYFQNEAQLEKSRLLSDRFSAERPKGSFSTLEIQRTEQGDSAMYLCASSPGHNTGELFFGEGSRLTVL.

V and J are TRBV9 and TRBJ2-7; D is possibly TRBD1 (6 bases). Germline CDR1 and CDR2: SGDLS and YYNGEE. Trimming cost V 4 bases and J 6 bases, with 26 bases left between them. The CDR3 has 17 amino acids. The CDR3 spells CASSLRGGTGGWSEQYF. The CDR3 coding sequence is TGTGCCAGCAGCCTCCGAGGGGGTACAGGTGGGTGGAGCGAGCAGTACTTC.

This clone was counted at least ten times. The J gene is TRBJ2-3, the V gene TRBV6-1, with D unresolved. The CDR3 runs 14 residues. CDR1 is MNHNS and CDR2 is SASEGT in the germline V gene. The germline V and J ends were trimmed by 1 base and 7 bases, with 12 bases remaining between them. The CDR3 spells CASSEVNSPNTQYF. CDR3 DNA sequence: TGTGCCAGCAGTGAAGTAAACTCTCCTAATACGCAGTATTTT.

This rearrangement joins TRBV11-2 to TRBJ2-5, with D hard to call. Germline lookup yields CDR1 SGHAT and CDR2 FQNNGV. Trimming removed 5 bases from V and 3 bases from J, with 10 bases in between. This CDR3 is built from 13 residues. In DNA form, the CDR3 reads TGTGCCAGCAGCCCAGAAACGAAAGAGACCCAGTACTTC. Translating gives CASSPETKETQYF.

This clone was seen more than once but under ten times. V gene TRBV18 combines with J gene TRBJ2-7; D might be TRBD1 (5 bases). CDR1 KGHSH and CDR2 LQKENI come from the germline V gene. The CDR3 is 14 amino acids. V was clipped by 2 bases and J by 2 bases, with 10 bases between them. CDR3 in amino acids: CASSPLRGTYEQYF. The CDR3 DNA follows: TGTGCCAGCTCACCATTAAGGGGCACCTACGAGCAGTACTTC.

This rearrangement joins TRBV6-1 to TRBJ2-3; D might be TRBD1 (6 bases). Trimming removed 4 bases from V and 2 bases from J, with 19 bases in between. This CDR3 spans 17 amino acids. The germline V gene encodes CDR1 MNHNS and CDR2 SASEGT. The DNA of the CDR3 is TGTGCCAGCAGTGCTCCCAGGCAGGGGAATCCCACAGATACGCAGTATTTT. Translated: CASSAPRQGNPTDTQYF.

A remark on this clone: The sample carries other DNA sequences with the same CDR3. The chain has TRBV11-2 and TRBJ2-7; D tentatively fits TRBD1 or TRBD2 (6 bases each). This CDR3 is built from 14 residues. V lost 3 bases, J lost 0 bases, and 9 bases lay in between. Germline loops: CDR1 SGHAT, CDR2 FQNNGV. CDR3 region: CASSFGGFSYEQYF. CDR3 DNA sequence: TGTGCCAGCAGCTTCGGGGGCTTCTCCTACGAGCAGTACTTC.

The V call is TRBV4-3, the J call TRBJ1-1; D not certain. Between the trimmed V and J ends, which lost 0 bases and 4 bases, there was a span of 9 bases. CDR1 is LGHNA, CDR2 YSLEER, per germline. The CDR3 spans 14 residues. The CDR3 region has the DNA TGCGCCAGCAGCCAAGATCGAGGGAGCACTGAAGCTTTCTTT. This codes for CASSQDRGSTEAFF.

This clone has just a few counts. V usage is TRBV28 and J usage is TRBJ2-5; D not certain. V dropped 8 bases and J dropped 4 bases, with 14 bases sitting between them. This CDR3 spans 13 amino acids. Germline CDR1 MDHEN, CDR2 SYDVKM. CDR3 in amino acids: CASERERGETQYF. In nucleotides, the CDR3 is TGTGCCAGCGAACGTGAGCGAGGAGAGACCCAGTACTTC.